A single sample is the source of the 15 T cell receptor beta chains below, sequenced in a study of shared clonotypes between healthy human individuals. Sequenced by immunoSEQ multiplex PCR; TCRdb stores in-frame clones only, minus some. Of 700,000 to 950,000 clones in the sample, just over 95% are singletons; the top ten hold approximately 0.2%. Naive CD8 cells were CD45RO-negative, positively selected for CCR7, excluding terminally differentiated effector memory CD45RA+ cells. The sequencing input was naive CD8+ T cells sorted from blood. Receptors originate from a man between 25 and 39 years old in good health.

The chain joins TRBV29-1 to TRBJ2-5; D call uncertain. This CDR3 spans 14 amino acids. Germline CDR1 and CDR2: SQVTM and ANQGSEA. Trimming took 7 bases from V and 5 from J, leaving 20 bases between them. In nucleotides, the CDR3 is TGCAGCGGCAGCCGGGTGGGTAGGCGGGAGACCCAGTACTTC. Translated: CSGSRVGRRETQYF.

The chain couples TRBV27 to TRBJ2-7; 7 bases line up with TRBD2. The V segment lost 8 bases and the J segment 1 base; nucleotides outside the gene matches: 14. Per germline, CDR1 MNHEY and CDR2 SMNVEV (reference sequence). CDR3 length equals 16 residues. CDR3 DNA: TGTGCCAGCGGACCAAGCCCGGCTAGCGGTTCCTACGAGCAGTACTTC. This translates into CASGPSPASGSYEQYF.

This sequence joins TRBV28 and TRBJ2-7, with TRBD1 identical over 7 bases. V shed 7 bases, J shed 3 bases, and the junction held 3 bases outside the gene matches. The CDR3 contains 12 residues. Germline CDR1 and CDR2: MDHEN and SYDVKM. Here the CDR3 reads CASTWDSYEQYF. The CDR3 nucleotides are TGTGCCAGCACCTGGGACAGCTACGAGCAGTACTTC.

J is TRBJ2-7 and V is TRBV29-1, with D possibly TRBD1 on 6 matching bases. The ends were cut back, 7 bases at V and 4 bases at J, with 14 bases in the middle. This CDR3 region has 12 residues. Germline assignment: CDR1 SQVTM and CDR2 ANQGSEA. The CDR3 region is CSALLGGYEQYF. CDR3 nucleotides: TGCAGCGCCTTGTTAGGGGGTTACGAGCAGTACTTC.

The gene calls are TRBV7-6 and TRBJ2-7, with 9 bases identical to TRBD2. V lost 5 bases to trimming and J lost 7 bases; unmatched junction nucleotides: 9. The germline CDR1 and CDR2 sequences are SGHVS and FNYEAQ. The CDR3 runs 14 residues. CDR3 in DNA: TGTGCCAGCAGCAACAGGGCTAGCGGGGATGAGCAGTACTTC. Translating it yields CASSNRASGDEQYF.

In this sample, this clone turned up once. The rearrangement uses TRBV5-1 and TRBJ2-4; D call uncertain. The CDR3 loop spans 14 amino acids. The germline CDR1 and CDR2 sequences are SGHRS and YFSETQ. CDR3 sequence: CGDTGLIAKNIQYF. Here the CDR3 DNA reads TGCGGAGACACCGGGTTGATTGCCAAAAACATTCAGTACTTC.

This clone was recorded once. The rearrangement joins TRBV5-1 to TRBJ2-7; D is undetermined. Trimming took 2 bases from V and 2 from J, leaving 8 bases between them. The germline V gene encodes CDR1 SGHRS and CDR2 YFSETQ. The CDR3 length is 13 residues. The CDR3 region has the DNA TGCGCCAGCAGCTTAGGACGGACCTACGAGCAGTACTTC. Its protein product is CASSLGRTYEQYF.

The chain joins TRBV27 to TRBJ2-7; D is ambiguous. V shed 5 bases and J shed 3 bases, with 14 bases lying between them. Per germline, CDR1 MNHEY and CDR2 SMNVEV (reference sequence). The CDR3 covers 14 residues. The CDR3 protein is CASSPARSNYEQYF. CDR3 in DNA: TGTGCCAGCAGTCCGGCAAGAAGTAACTACGAGCAGTACTTC.

This clone was counted once. Other nucleotide sequences from this sample produce the same CDR3. This sequence joins TRBV27 and TRBJ2-7; TRBD1 aligns across 7 bases. The CDR3 is 13 residues long. The germline V gene has CDR1 MNHEY and CDR2 SMNVEV (reference sequence). With 3 bases clipped from V and 4 bases from J, the junction kept 3 bases outside the gene matches. CDR3 DNA sequence: TGTGCCAGCAGTTTGAAACAGGGGTACGAGCAGTACTTC. Translating gives CASSLKQGYEQYF.

The CDR3 DNA sequence: TGTGCCAGCAGTTTGTTACAACATAGCGGGGCTAACACCGGGGAGCTGTTTTTT. Encoded protein: CASSLLQHSGANTGELFF. The chain carries TRBV27 and TRBJ2-2; the match to TRBD2 covers 8 bases. CDR1 and CDR2 (germline): MNHEY, SMNVEV (reference sequence). Germline trimming cut 3 bases from V and 2 bases from J; bases unmatched to any gene: 11. This CDR3 is 18 amino acids long.

A remark on this clone: The sample carries other DNA sequences with the same CDR3. The V gene is TRBV29-1, the J gene TRBJ2-7; TRBD1 might be the D (6 bases). The CDR3 loop spans 12 amino acids. The germline gives CDR1 SQVTM, CDR2 ANQGSEA. V lost 6 bases and J lost 3, with 12 bases in between. CDR3 coding DNA: TGCAGCGTCGCCGAACAGGGCTACGAGCAGTACTTC. Encoded protein: CSVAEQGYEQYF.

The chain is built from TRBV9 and TRBJ1-5, with D possibly matching TRBD1 (5 bases). The germline V gene encodes CDR1 SGDLS and CDR2 YYNGEE. The CDR3 loop spans 14 amino acids. Trimming stripped 3 bases from V and 5 bases from J, with 12 bases between. The CDR3 loop reads CASSELGADQPQHF. Here the CDR3 DNA reads TGTGCCAGCAGCGAGTTAGGGGCGGATCAGCCCCAGCATTTT.

CDR3 region: CASSLGVGTGSDTQYF. Here the CDR3 DNA reads TGTGCCAGCAGTTTAGGAGTGGGGACAGGGAGCGATACGCAGTATTTT. This sequence joins TRBV28 and TRBJ2-3; TRBD1 agrees at 9 bases. CDR1 MDHEN and CDR2 SYDVKM come from the germline V gene. This CDR3 is built from 16 residues. The trim removed 2 bases at V and 6 bases at J, leaving 9 bases unmatched. Combining the CDR3 with reference TRBV28 and TRBJ2-3 gives the whole variable domain DVKVTQSSRYLVKRTGEKVFLECVQDMDHENMFWYRQDPGLGLRLIYFSYDVKMKEKGDIPEGYSVSREKKERFSLILESASTNQTSMYLCASSLGVGTGSDTQYFGPGTRLTVL.

The rearrangement uses TRBV7-2 and TRBJ1-2, with D unclear. The CDR3 spans 16 residues. V was trimmed by 0 bases and J by 4 bases, leaving 15 bases between them. Germline loops: CDR1 SGHTA, CDR2 FQGNSA. The CDR3 is CASSLARVGRFYGYTF. The CDR3 bases are TGTGCCAGCAGCTTAGCGCGGGTAGGGAGGTTCTATGGCTACACCTTC. Filled out from reference TRBV7-2 and TRBJ1-2, the complete variable domain reads GAGVSQSPSNKVTEKGKDVELRCDPISGHTALYWYRQSLGQGLEFLIYFQGNSAPDKSGLPSDRFSAERTGGSVSTLTIQRTQQEDSAVYLCASSLARVGRFYGYTFGSGTRLTVV.

This sequence joins TRBV7-9 and TRBJ2-5; tentatively, D is TRBD2 (6 bases). Germline lookup yields CDR1 SEHNR and CDR2 FQNEAQ (reference sequence). The CDR3 loop spans 14 amino acids. The ends were cut back, 5 bases at V and 5 bases at J, with 15 bases in the middle. CDR3 protein: CASSPPQEGETQYF. The CDR3 region has the DNA TGTGCCAGCAGCCCCCCACAGGAGGGGGAGACCCAGTACTTC.